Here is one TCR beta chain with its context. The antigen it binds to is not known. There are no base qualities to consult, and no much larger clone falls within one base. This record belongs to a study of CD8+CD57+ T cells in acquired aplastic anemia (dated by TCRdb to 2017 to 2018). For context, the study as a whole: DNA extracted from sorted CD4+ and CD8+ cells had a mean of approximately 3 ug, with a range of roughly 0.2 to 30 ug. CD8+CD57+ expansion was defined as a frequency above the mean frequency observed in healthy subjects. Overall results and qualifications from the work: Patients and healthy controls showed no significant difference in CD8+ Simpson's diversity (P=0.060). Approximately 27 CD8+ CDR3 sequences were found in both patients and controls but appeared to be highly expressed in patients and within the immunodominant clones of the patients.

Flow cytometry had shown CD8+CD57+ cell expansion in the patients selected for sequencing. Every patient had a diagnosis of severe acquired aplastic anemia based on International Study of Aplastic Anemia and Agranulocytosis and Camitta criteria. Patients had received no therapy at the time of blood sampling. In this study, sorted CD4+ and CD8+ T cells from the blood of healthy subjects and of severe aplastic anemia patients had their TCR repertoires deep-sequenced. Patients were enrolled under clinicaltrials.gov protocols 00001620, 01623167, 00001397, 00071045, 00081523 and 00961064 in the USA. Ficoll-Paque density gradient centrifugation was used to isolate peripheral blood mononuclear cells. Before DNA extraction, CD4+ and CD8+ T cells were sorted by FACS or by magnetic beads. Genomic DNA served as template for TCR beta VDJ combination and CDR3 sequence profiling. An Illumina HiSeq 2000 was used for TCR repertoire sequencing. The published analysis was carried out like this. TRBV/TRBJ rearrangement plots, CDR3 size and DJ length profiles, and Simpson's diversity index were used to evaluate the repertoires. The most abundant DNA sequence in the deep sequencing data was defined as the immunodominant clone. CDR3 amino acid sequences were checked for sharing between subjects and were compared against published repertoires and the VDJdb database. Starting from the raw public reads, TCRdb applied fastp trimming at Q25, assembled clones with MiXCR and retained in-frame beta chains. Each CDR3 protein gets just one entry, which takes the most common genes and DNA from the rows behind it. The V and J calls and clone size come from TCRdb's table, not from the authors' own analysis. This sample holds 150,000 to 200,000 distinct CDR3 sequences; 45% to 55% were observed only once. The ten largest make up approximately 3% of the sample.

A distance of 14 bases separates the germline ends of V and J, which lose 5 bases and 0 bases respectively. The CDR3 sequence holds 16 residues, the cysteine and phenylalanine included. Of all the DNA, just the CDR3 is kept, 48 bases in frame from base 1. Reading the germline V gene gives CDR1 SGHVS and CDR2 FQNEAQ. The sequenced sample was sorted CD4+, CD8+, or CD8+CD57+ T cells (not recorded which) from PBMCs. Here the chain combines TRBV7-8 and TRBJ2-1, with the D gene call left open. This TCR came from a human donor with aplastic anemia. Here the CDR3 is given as CASSQKDHSSYNEQFF. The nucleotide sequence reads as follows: TGTGCCAGCAGCCAAAAGGACCATAGCTCCTACAATGAGCAGTTCTTC.